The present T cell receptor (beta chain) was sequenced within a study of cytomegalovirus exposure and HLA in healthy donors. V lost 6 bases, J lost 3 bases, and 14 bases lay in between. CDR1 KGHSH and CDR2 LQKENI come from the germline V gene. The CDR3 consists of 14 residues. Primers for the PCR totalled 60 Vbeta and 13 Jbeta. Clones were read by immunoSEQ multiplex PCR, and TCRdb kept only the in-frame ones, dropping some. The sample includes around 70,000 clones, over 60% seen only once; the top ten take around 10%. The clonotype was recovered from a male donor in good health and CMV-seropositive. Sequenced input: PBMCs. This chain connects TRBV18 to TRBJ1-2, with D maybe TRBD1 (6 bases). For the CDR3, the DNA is TGTGCCAGCTCTCCCCCCCCAGGGGACTATGGCTACACCTTC. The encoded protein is CASSPPPGDYGYTF.